The T cell receptor beta chain under discussion was sequenced for a study of technical replicates of blood from four donors. Libraries were prepared by immunoSEQ multiplex PCR; TCRdb keeps only in-frame clonotypes and omits some of them. The data show some 70,000 clones, with approximately 93% seen just once and approximately 4.8% held by the top ten. Sequences were obtained from PBMCs. The TCR comes from a human donor in good health. Some clones in this sample may be carry-over from other donors' samples.

CDR3 residues: CGRVKNTGELFF. CDR3 DNA sequence: TGTGGGAGGGTGAAGAACACCGGGGAGCTGTTTTTT. J is TRBJ2-2 and V is TRBV2, with D maybe TRBD2 (6 bases). This CDR3 is 12 amino acids long. Per the germline V gene, CDR1 is SNHLY and CDR2 is FYNNEI.